Given below is one TCR beta chain in context. Germline CDR1 reads LNHDA; CDR2 reads SQIVND (reference sequence). The CDR3 sequence is 13 residues long. Trimming cost V 5 bases and J 4 bases, with 11 bases left between them. Under the authors' procedure: Using reference gene primer amplification, nucleated cell counts were estimated. Profiling relied on immunoSEQ multiplex PCR, and the TCRdb table lists in-frame clones only, not all of them. D and trimming were read from the DNA, whereas the V and J calls and clone size are those reported in that table. The sample holds roughly 300,000 clones, 70% to 90% seen once. This sample is drawn from a study of blood T cell repertoires in COVID-19. The wider study: Sample material is recorded as cDNA or gDNA derived from T cells, B-cell-depleted T cells, or PBMCs.

Enrollment of patients from Seattle took place during active infection, with longitudinal follow-up. This receptor was obtained from a woman under 40 with COVID-19, enrolled during active disease. The material sequenced was peripheral blood. This chain joins TRBV19 and TRBJ1-2, with D maybe TRBD1 (6 bases). CDR3 region: CASSQGSAYGYTF. The CDR3 nucleotides are TGTGCCAGTAGTCAGGGGTCGGCCTATGGCTACACCTTC.